Listed below are T cell receptor beta chains from one sample, sequenced in a study of T cell responses to AZD1222 COVID-19 vaccine. Only in-frame clones appear in the TCRdb table, and some are missing; sequencing was by immunoSEQ multiplex PCR. The repertoire holds over 150,000 clones, with 90% to 95% as singletons. The sample in question was peripheral blood, obtained on day 0 of MenACWY control vaccination. The receptors derive from an adult in good health. The CDR3 runs from the conserved cysteine through the conserved F or W. A D gene is named only where the DNA matches it firmly. The size entry is marked missing in some rows and otherwise reads once, few, many or a size class.

v_gene	j_gene	abundance	d_gene	CDR3nt	CDR3aa
TRBV28	TRBJ1-1	.	.	TGTGCCAGCAGTTTCCGGAACACTGAAGCTTTCTTT	CASSFRNTEAFF
TRBV11-3	TRBJ1-4	.	.	TGTGCCAGCAGCTTATTAGCGCCAGGCGGAGAAAAACTGTTTTTT	CASSLLAPGGEKLFF
TRBV19	TRBJ2-2	.	.	TGTGCCAGTACGCCTGGGCGGGCCGGGGAGCTGTTTTTT	CASTPGRAGELFF
TRBV28	TRBJ1-1	.	.	TGTGCCAGCAGTTTGGACAGTGAAACTGAAGCTTTCTTT	CASSLDSETEAFF
TRBV2	TRBJ1-5	.	TRBD1	TGTGCCAGCCGTTCGAGGGGGACAGACAATCAGCCCCAGCATTTT	CASRSRGTDNQPQHF
TRBV6-5	TRBJ1-1	.	.	TGTGCCAGCAAGCCTGGCACTGAAGCTTTCTTT	CASKPGTEAFF
TRBV5-1	TRBJ2-3	once	TRBD2	TGCGCCAGCAGGTCCGGGACTAGCGGGAGAGCGGCAGATACGCAGTATTTT	CASRSGTSGRAADTQYF
TRBV2	TRBJ1-6	.	TRBD1	TGTGCCAGCAGGGGGACAGCAGGAAATTCACCCCTCCACTTT	CASRGTAGNSPLHF
TRBV4-2	TRBJ2-3	.	TRBD2	TGTGCCAGCAGCCAACTGACTAGCGGGAAGCCAGATACGCAGTATTTT	CASSQLTSGKPDTQYF
TRBV10-3	TRBJ1-6	.	.	TGTGCCATCAGCGAGGGACATCAATCACCCCTCCACTTT	CAISEGHQSPLHF
TRBV6-6	TRBJ1-2	.	.	TGTGCCAGCAGTCGGACAACTAACTATGGCTACACCTTC	CASSRTTNYGYTF
TRBV6-4	TRBJ1-2	.	.	TGTGCCAGCAGTAAATCCGGGGGCGCTAACTATGGCTACACCTTC	CASSKSGGANYGYTF
TRBV6-5	TRBJ2-1	.	TRBD1	TGTGCCAGCAGGGTGACAGGGTACAATGAGCAGTTCTTC	CASRVTGYNEQFF
TRBV9	TRBJ2-3	once	.	TGTGCCAGCAGCGTAGTTGCTACACTAGCAGATACGCAGTATTTT	CASSVVATLADTQYF
TRBV7-9	TRBJ2-3	.	TRBD2	TGTGCCAGCAGCTTTCGGACTAGCGGGAGTGCTTTGACAGATACGCAGTATTTT	CASSFRTSGSALTDTQYF
TRBV19	TRBJ2-3	once	.	TGTGCCACCAGGTCCCGGGACGGCACAGATACGCAGTATTTT	CATRSRDGTDTQYF
TRBV18	TRBJ1-6	once	.	TGTGCCAGCTCACCAGGGGCAGCGGAATCCCTCCACTTT	CASSPGAAESLHF
TRBV28	TRBJ2-1	.	.	TGTGCCAGCAGGGCCGGGTGGACTGCCTACAATGAGCAGTTCTTC	CASRAGWTAYNEQFF